Given below is one TCR beta chain in context. Repertoires were generated with immunoSEQ multiplex PCR, while TCRdb's copy carries only in-frame clones and drops some. Among 130,000 or so clones listed, over 75% were seen once. This sample was taken from a study of control samples from healthy donors and cancer patients. The V gene's germline CDR1 is SGHDT and CDR2 YYEEEE. Trimming took off 1 base at V and 2 bases at J, with 11 bases between the two ends. The CDR3 totals 15 residues. This rearrangement joins TRBV5-6 to TRBJ2-3; D is ambiguous. The sample was blood. This TCR was sampled from a man in his forties or fifties in good health. The CDR3, as DNA: TGTGCCAGCAGCTTGCGTGTGGCCTACACAGATACGCAGTATTTT. Residues: CASSLRVAYTDTQYF. The whole variable domain, remainder taken from reference TRBV5-6 and TRBJ2-3, is DAGVTQSPTHLIKTRGQQVTLRCSPKSGHDTVSWYQQALGQGPQFIFQYYEEEERQRGNFPDRFSGHQFPNYSSELNVNALLLGDSALYLCASSLRVAYTDTQYFGPGTRLTVL.